The 5 T cell receptor beta chains below were found in one sample sequenced in a study of identical twins. TCRdb re-analysed the 5' RACE reads in MiXCR, keeping a single row per CDR3 protein. The repertoire holds under 300,000 distinct CDR3 sequences, with 11% to 15% as singletons. The specimen sequenced was memory (CD45RO+) T cells sorted from blood. The origin of the receptors is a woman under 30 in good health.

The J gene is TRBJ2-5, the V gene TRBV5-1; D is ambiguous. This CDR3 contains 13 residues. Trimming took off 9 bases at V and 5 bases at J, with 17 bases between the two ends. Germline values: CDR1 SGHRS, CDR2 YFSETQ. The CDR3 nucleotides read TGCGCCACCGGCGCGTTAGCCGGGGAGACCCAGTACTTC. Encoded protein: CATGALAGETQYF.

The chain carries TRBV2 and TRBJ2-1, with 12 positions matching TRBD2. This CDR3 region has 18 residues. The J segment lost 0 bases and the V segment lost 5 bases, leaving 8 bases of the junction unmatched. The germline V gene encodes CDR1 SNHLY and CDR2 FYNNEI. CDR3 in amino acids: CASSRTSGDVSSYNEQFF. Here the CDR3 DNA reads TGTGCCAGCAGTAGGACTAGCGGGGACGTAAGCTCCTACAATGAGCAGTTCTTC.

The V call is TRBV2, the J call TRBJ2-1, with D perhaps TRBD2 (6 bases). The germline V gene encodes CDR1 SNHLY and CDR2 FYNNEI. The V gene lost 7 bases and the J gene lost 3 bases, with 13 bases spanning the gap. This CDR3 is built from 14 residues. The CDR3 nucleotides are TGTGCCAGCACGGGAGCGGTGATCTACAATGAGCAGTTCTTC. Amino acid sequence: CASTGAVIYNEQFF.

This rearrangement joins TRBV11-2 to TRBJ2-3; a possible D gene is TRBD1 (6 bases). The CDR3 length is 16 residues. V lost 4 bases and J lost 4, with 18 bases in between. Germline CDR1 reads SGHAT; CDR2 reads FQNNGV. CDR3 protein: CASSSRWQGKPDTQYF. For the CDR3, the DNA is TGTGCCAGCAGCTCCCGCTGGCAGGGGAAACCAGATACGCAGTATTTT. The entire variable domain, with the rest obtained from reference TRBV11-2 and TRBJ2-3, is as follows: EAGVAQSPRYKIIEKRQSVAFWCNPISGHATLYWYQQILGQGPKLLIQFQNNGVVDDSQLPKDRFSAERLKGVDSTLKIQPAKLEDSAVYLCASSSRWQGKPDTQYFGPGTRLTVL.

In this sample, this clonotype turned up a few times. The DNA for the CDR3 is TGTGCCAGTACCGCAGGGGGGGGATACGGTGAGCAGTTCTTC. Translating gives CASTAGGGYGEQFF. The chain combines TRBV19 with TRBJ2-1, with D perhaps TRBD1 or TRBD2 (7 bases each). The CDR3 is 14 residues long. V was cut by 7 bases and J by 9 bases, with 19 bases left in between. Germline V gene lookup returns CDR1 LNHDA and CDR2 SQIVND (reference sequence).